The next 5 T cell receptor beta chains were all read from a single sample in a study of early T cells in non-severe SARS-CoV-2 infection. TCRdb re-called the 5' RACE reads with MiXCR, one entry per CDR3 protein. The data show more than 55,000 distinct CDR3 sequences, roughly 13% seen once. Sample: whole blood, taken at baseline. The receptors here all came from an adult who was a healthcare worker with PCR-confirmed SARS-CoV-2 infection or an uninfected control (not recorded which).

This chain joins TRBV12-3 or TRBV12-4 and TRBJ2-7; the match to TRBD1 covers 7 bases. The CDR3 loop spans 13 amino acids. Trimming took 3 bases from V and 3 from J; bases not matched to a gene: 2. CDR3 DNA sequence: TGTGCCAGCAGTTTTCAGGGGGTCTACGAGCAGTACTTC. It translates to CASSFQGVYEQYF.

Many counts were recorded for this clonotype. The gene calls are TRBV2 and TRBJ2-5; 10 nucleotides agree with TRBD1. V lost 1 base and J lost 4; bases outside the gene matches: 12. Germline-derived CDR1 and CDR2 are SNHLY and FYNNEI. The CDR3 has 18 residues. The CDR3 reads CASSEVAGTGTGAETQYF. The CDR3 bases are TGTGCCAGCAGTGAAGTAGCGGGTACCGGGACAGGGGCAGAGACCCAGTACTTC.

This clonotype showed up just a few times. The chain employs TRBV6-2 or TRBV6-3 and TRBJ2-3, with 13 bases fitting TRBD2. With V trimmed by 5 bases and J by 3 bases, 17 bases remained unmatched. The CDR3 length is 20 residues. Germline-derived CDR1 and CDR2 are MNHEY and SVGEGT. This CDR3 reads CASSPGLAGDPPKRTDTQYF. The CDR3 region has the DNA TGTGCCAGCAGTCCCGGACTAGCGGGAGATCCCCCAAAGAGGACAGATACGCAGTATTTT.

This clonotype was counted many times. The CDR3 DNA reads TGCAGCGCTACGACAGGGGGCATGAACACTGAAGCTTTCTTT. Protein: CSATTGGMNTEAFF. The chain carries TRBV29-1 and TRBJ1-1; TRBD1 matches 10 bases. Germline V CDR1 and CDR2: SQVTM, ANQGSEA. The CDR3 is 14 amino acids. The V and J ends lost 7 bases and 0 bases, in that order; junction bases with no gene match: 5.

In its sample, this clonotype was seen many times. The CDR3 is CASSQEAGSPYTGELFF. DNA of the CDR3: TGCGCCAGCAGCCAAGAAGCGGGATCCCCATACACCGGGGAGCTGTTTTTT. The chain employs TRBV4-1 and TRBJ2-2, with TRBD2 identical over 7 bases. Trimming removed 0 bases from V and 3 bases from J; junction bases left unmatched: 7. The CDR3 is 17 residues long. CDR1 and CDR2 (germline): MGHRA, YSYEKL.